The present T cell receptor (beta chain) was sequenced within a study of T cell repertoires in cytomegalovirus infection. At the level of the study: Matching HLA type, along with CMV infection, was indicated by public TCR beta signatures.

Of note for this clonotype: What it binds is not known.

TCRdb reanalysed the reads using MiXCR and keeps one entry per CDR3 protein. Here the sample spans 400,000 to 600,000 distinct CDR3 sequences, 42% being singletons. The V end was cut by 4 bases, the J end by 3 bases, with 9 bases between. Germline V gene lookup returns CDR1 MGHRA and CDR2 YSYEKL. The CDR3 contains 13 residues. The chain has TRBV4-1 and TRBJ1-2; D is unclear. The origin of this receptor is a human donor in good health (CMV status not recorded). Some clones in this sample may be carry-over from other donors' samples. Material: cultured PBMCs, obtained from culture after CMV antigen stimulation. The CDR3 coding sequence is TGCGCCAGCAGCCGGCCCGGGGACTATGGCTACACCTTC. Protein sequence: CASSRPGDYGYTF.